What follows are 24 T cell receptor beta chains derived from one specimen sequenced in a study of response to subunit inactivated influenza vaccine. TCRdb re-called the RT-PCR reads with MiXCR, one entry per CDR3 protein. Of 400,000 to 550,000 distinct CDR3 sequences in the sample, roughly 27% were seen once. This sample comprised CD4+ T cells sorted from PBMCs, obtained approximately 5 days after vaccination. Receptors originate from a man aged 50-60 years who received an inactivated influenza vaccine.

V usage is TRBV20-1 and J usage is TRBJ2-3; D is unclear. Looked up from germline, CDR1 is DFQATT and CDR2 is SNEGSKA (reference sequence). The CDR3 length is 15 residues. The ends were cut back, 5 bases at V and 4 bases at J, with 19 bases in the middle. Here the CDR3 reads CSALGRPRNADTQYF. The CDR3 DNA reads as TGCAGTGCTCTCGGACGCCCGCGGAACGCAGATACGCAGTATTTT.

The rearrangement uses TRBV12-3 or TRBV12-4 and TRBJ2-2, with TRBD1 matching 7 bases. The CDR3 runs 15 residues. The V and J ends lost 5 bases and 4 bases, in that order; junction bases with no gene match: 7. In nucleotides, the CDR3 is TGTGCCAGCAGTCCCATACAGGGGAGCACCGGGGAGCTGTTTTTT. Its translation is CASSPIQGSTGELFF.

The chain has TRBV20-1 and TRBJ2-5; 7 positions agree with TRBD1. Looked up from germline, CDR1 is DFQATT and CDR2 is SNEGSKA (reference sequence). The length of the CDR3 is 14 residues. With V trimmed by 0 bases and J by 5 bases, 6 bases remained unmatched. The chain's CDR3 is CSARDVDRVETQYF. As DNA, the CDR3 is TGCAGTGCTAGAGACGTTGACAGGGTGGAGACCCAGTACTTC.

This clonotype was recorded a few times. The CDR3 coding sequence is TGTGCCACCAGTGATAGCCGGGACTACACCGTCAATGAGCAGTTCTTC. Translated, it gives CATSDSRDYTVNEQFF. The rearrangement joins TRBV24-1 to TRBJ2-1, with 7 bases that match TRBD2. The CDR3 is 16 residues long. V was pared by 3 bases and J by 6 bases, with 10 bases of the junction left unmatched. The germline V gene encodes CDR1 KGHDR and CDR2 SFDVKD.

This clonotype was detected only a few times. This sequence joins TRBV20-1 and TRBJ2-7; 7 bases are shared with TRBD1. The trim removed 6 bases at V and 6 bases at J, leaving 11 bases unmatched. Germline CDR1 reads DFQATT; CDR2 reads SNEGSKA (reference sequence). The CDR3 is made up of 13 amino acids. CDR3 protein: CSASDRSWGEQYF. The CDR3 DNA reads as TGCAGTGCCTCGGACAGGAGCTGGGGCGAGCAGTACTTC.

The chain combines TRBV28 with TRBJ2-7; TRBD1 agrees at 10 bases. Trimming at V came to 6 bases and at J to 4 bases, leaving 9 bases not matched to a gene. There are 15 residues in the CDR3. CDR1 is MDHEN and CDR2 is SYDVKM in the germline V gene. The CDR3 sequence is CASSQTGTGVYEQYF. CDR3 DNA sequence: TGTGCCAGCAGCCAAACCGGGACAGGGGTTTACGAGCAGTACTTC.

This chain uses TRBV24-1 with TRBJ2-2; perhaps TRBD2 as D (6 bases). The germline gives CDR1 KGHDR, CDR2 SFDVKD. Trimming left V 8 bases short and J 0 bases short, with 9 bases between. The CDR3 has 14 residues. The CDR3 sequence: CATTGETNTGELFF. As DNA, the CDR3 is TGTGCCACCACGGGGGAAACGAACACCGGGGAGCTGTTTTTT.

This clonotype was observed a handful of times. The chain uses TRBV2 and TRBJ2-3; no reliable D call. CDR3 size: 14 residues. V lost 1 base and J 2 bases, leaving 7 bases between the germline ends. Germline V CDR1 and CDR2: SNHLY, FYNNEI. The CDR3 region is CASSEGPNTDTQYF. The CDR3 bases are TGTGCCAGCAGTGAAGGACCGAACACAGATACGCAGTATTTT.

V usage is TRBV3-1 and J usage is TRBJ2-3; 11 positions agree with TRBD2. There are 19 residues in the CDR3. Trimming took 4 bases from V and 0 from J; bases not matched to a gene: 12. Germline lookup yields CDR1 LGHDT and CDR2 YNNKEL (reference sequence). CDR3 in amino acids: CASSPRLAGSRYSTDTQYF. The CDR3 DNA is TGTGCCAGCAGCCCGCGACTAGCGGGGAGTCGATATAGCACAGATACGCAGTATTTT.

The rearrangement links TRBV6-1 to TRBJ2-7; 11 bases are a match to TRBD2. The CDR3 contains 14 residues. The junction had 3 bases not matched to a gene; V was cut back by 6 bases and J by 2 bases. Germline V gene sequence: CDR1 MNHNS, CDR2 SASEGT. The CDR3: CASSRLAGTYEQYF. CDR3 nucleotides: TGTGCCAGCAGCCGACTAGCGGGGACCTACGAGCAGTACTTC.

This clonotype was found a few times. This chain joins TRBV5-5 and TRBJ2-7, with TRBD1 identical over 7 bases. V lost 7 bases to trimming and J lost 0 bases; unmatched junction nucleotides: 7. The CDR3 extends over 14 amino acids. CDR1 and CDR2 (germline): SGHKS, YYEKEE (reference sequence). CDR3 bases: TGTGCCAGCTTTCCGGGACAGTACTCCTACGAGCAGTACTTC. This encodes CASFPGQYSYEQYF.

The chain joins TRBV18 to TRBJ2-7; D call uncertain. Germline CDR1 reads KGHSH; CDR2 reads LQKENI. The CDR3 totals 15 residues. V lost 3 bases and J lost 2, with 14 bases in between. This chain's CDR3 is CASSPRQDATYEQYF. CDR3 DNA sequence: TGTGCCAGCTCACCGAGGCAGGATGCTACCTACGAGCAGTACTTC.

As DNA, the CDR3 is TGTGCCAGCAGCTGGACCGGGACTAGCGGCTCCTACAATGAGCAGTTCTTC. This translates into CASSWTGTSGSYNEQFF. The chain is built from TRBV7-8 and TRBJ2-1; 11 positions match TRBD2. Germline assignment: CDR1 SGHVS and CDR2 FQNEAQ. Unmatched junction bases numbered 5, after V lost 4 bases and J lost 0 bases. This CDR3 is built from 17 residues. Based on the CDR3 plus reference TRBV7-8 and TRBJ2-1, the full variable domain is GAGVSQSPRYKVAKRGQDVALRCDPISGHVSLFWYQQALGQGPEFLTYFQNEAQLDKSGLPSDRFFAERPEGSVSTLKIQRTQQEDSAVYLCASSWTGTSGSYNEQFFGPGTRLTVL.

The CDR3 reads CASSEIATIAGEQYF. CDR3 in DNA: TGTGCCAGCAGTGAAATCGCGACTATAGCGGGGGAGCAGTACTTC. The chain combines TRBV6-1 with TRBJ2-7, with 8 bases identical to TRBD2. V was pared by 2 bases and J by 7 bases, with 10 bases of the junction left unmatched. The CDR3 extends over 15 amino acids. CDR1 is MNHNS, CDR2 SASEGT, per germline.

The sample holds a few counts of this clonotype. The chain has TRBV20-1 and TRBJ2-3, with TRBD2 identical over 13 bases. The CDR3 runs 17 residues. The junction had 12 bases not matched to a gene; V was cut back by 3 bases and J by 6 bases. Germline V lookup: CDR1 DFQATT, CDR2 SNEGSKA (reference sequence). CDR3 sequence (DNA): TGCAGTGCTAGGGAACTAGCGGGAGGGCCCCGCCGGGATACGCAGTATTTT. Its protein is CSARELAGGPRRDTQYF.

This clonotype showed up just a few times. The rearrangement joins TRBV11-2 to TRBJ2-3; D is perhaps TRBD1 (6 bases). Trimming stripped 4 bases from V and 0 bases from J, with 11 bases between. Germline V CDR1 and CDR2: SGHAT, FQNNGV. This CDR3 region has 15 residues. The CDR3 protein is CASSSWTASTDTQYF. CDR3 coding DNA: TGTGCCAGCAGCTCCTGGACAGCTAGCACAGATACGCAGTATTTT.

The chain couples TRBV5-1 to TRBJ2-5; 10 bases fit TRBD1. The junction had 6 bases not matched to a gene; V was cut back by 2 bases and J by 5 bases. The CDR3 is 15 amino acids. The germline V gene has CDR1 SGHRS and CDR2 YFSETQ. CDR3 nucleotides: TGCGCCAGCAGCTTTCAGACAGGGGGCCTGGAGACCCAGTACTTC. This codes for CASSFQTGGLETQYF.

This chain joins TRBV12-3 or TRBV12-4 and TRBJ1-6; D is perhaps TRBD1 (5 bases). The CDR3 spans 14 residues. Trimming removed 1 base from V and 6 bases from J, with 7 bases in between. CDR3 amino acids: CASSLDRSNSPLHF. The CDR3 DNA is TGTGCCAGCAGTTTAGACAGGAGTAATTCACCCCTCCACTTT.

This clonotype was recorded once. This chain links TRBV6-1 with TRBJ2-7; D is possibly TRBD2 (6 bases). V was cut by 7 bases and J by 3 bases, with 16 bases left in between. This CDR3 region has 14 residues. Germline CDR1 MNHNS, CDR2 SASEGT. The DNA of the CDR3 is TGTGCCAGCACCTTCTCCGGGACTGACTACGAGCAGTACTTC. This sequence encodes CASTFSGTDYEQYF.

This clonotype has ten or more counts. The chain joins TRBV20-1 to TRBJ1-4; D unclear. The germline V and J ends were trimmed by 3 bases and 4 bases, with 3 bases remaining between them. From germline, CDR1 is DFQATT and CDR2 SNEGSKA (reference sequence). There are 11 residues in the CDR3. CDR3 sequence (DNA): TGCAGTGCTAGGCTTAATGAAAAACTGTTTTTT. Its protein product is CSARLNEKLFF.

The chain links TRBV7-9 to TRBJ2-5; D unclear. The length of the CDR3 is 14 residues. Germline CDR1 and CDR2: SEHNR and FQNEAQ (reference sequence). The V end was cut by 4 bases, the J end by 2 bases, with 11 bases between. CDR3 sequence: CASSSLLWQETQYF. The CDR3 DNA is TGTGCCAGCAGCTCCCTTTTATGGCAAGAGACCCAGTACTTC. The full variable domain, with the rest looked up from reference TRBV7-9 and TRBJ2-5, is DTGVSQNPRHKITKRGQNVTFRCDPISEHNRLYWYRQTLGQGPEFLTYFQNEAQLEKSRLLSDRFSAERPKGSFSTLEIQRTEQGDSAMYLCASSSLLWQETQYFGPGTRLLVL.

V and J are TRBV5-1 and TRBJ2-7; a possible D gene is TRBD2 (5 bases). The CDR3 consists of 13 residues. V lost 0 bases, J lost 5 bases, and 9 bases lay in between. Germline V CDR1 and CDR2: SGHRS, YFSETQ. Here the CDR3 reads CASSLGQADEQYF. The CDR3 nucleotides read TGCGCCAGCAGCTTGGGACAAGCGGACGAGCAGTACTTC.

This sequence joins TRBV18 and TRBJ2-5, with D unresolved. The V end lost 8 bases, the J end lost 5 bases, and 12 bases lay between the germline ends. The germline V gene encodes CDR1 KGHSH and CDR2 LQKENI. The CDR3 has 12 residues. CDR3 nucleotides: TGTGCCAGCAGCCCAGGAGTGGAGACCCAGTACTTC. It specifies CASSPGVETQYF.

This sequence joins TRBV7-2 and TRBJ2-3, with a weak D call TRBD2 (6 bases). In germline, CDR1 is SGHTA, CDR2 FQGNSA. Trimming removed 2 bases from V and 6 bases from J, with 15 bases in between. This CDR3 has 15 amino acids. CDR3 residues: CASSLPPGVRDTQYF. The DNA of the CDR3 is TGTGCCAGCAGCTTACCCCCGGGGGTCCGGGATACGCAGTATTTT.